These 25 T cell receptor beta chains were sequenced from one sample in a study of cytomegalovirus exposure and HLA in healthy donors. Both 60 Vbeta primers and 13 Jbeta primers went into the PCR. Clones were read by immunoSEQ multiplex PCR, and TCRdb kept only the in-frame ones, dropping some. The sample has more than 100,000 clones; approximately 76% are singletons. The sample comprised PBMCs. These receptors were collected from a man aged 60 to 69 in good health and CMV-seropositive.

The chain joins TRBV2 to TRBJ1-1, with D tentatively TRBD1 (5 bases). The CDR3 totals 13 residues. The ends were cut back, 8 bases at V and 6 bases at J, with 16 bases in the middle. Germline V gives CDR1 SNHLY, CDR2 FYNNEI. The DNA for the CDR3 is TGTGCCAGCTTGGTTCCCAGGGTCGCTGAAGCTTTCTTT. The encoded protein is CASLVPRVAEAFF.

The CDR3 spells CASSQALTSGGYNEQFF. CDR3 DNA: TGTGCCAGCAGCCAAGCCTTGACTAGCGGGGGGTACAATGAGCAGTTCTTC. J is TRBJ2-1 and V is TRBV4-2, with 13 bases identical to TRBD2. CDR1 is LGHNA and CDR2 is YNFKEQ in the germline V gene. With 1 base clipped from V and 4 bases from J, the junction kept 4 bases outside the gene matches. There are 17 residues in the CDR3.

This sequence joins TRBV6-4 and TRBJ2-2; 8 bases align to TRBD1. V shed 7 bases and J 6 bases; nucleotides not matched to a gene: 7. CDR1 is MRHNA, CDR2 SNTAGT, per germline. This CDR3 comprises 14 residues. This CDR3 reads CASKMDRAAGELFF. The CDR3 DNA follows: TGTGCCAGCAAGATGGACAGGGCGGCCGGGGAGCTGTTTTTT.

This clone turned up a few times. The chain couples TRBV6-6 to TRBJ2-5; 8 bases fit TRBD2. The CDR3 consists of 15 residues. Unmatched junction bases numbered 9, after V lost 2 bases and J lost 7 bases. Germline V lookup: CDR1 MNHNY, CDR2 SVGAGI (reference sequence). CDR3 in DNA: TGTGCCAGCAGTTACAGGCGGGAGGCCTCCTGGACCCAGTACTTC. This gives the protein CASSYRREASWTQYF.

The V gene is TRBV18, the J gene TRBJ2-2, with no clear D. V lost 3 bases to trimming and J lost 5 bases, with 19 bases between them. Germline loops: CDR1 KGHSH, CDR2 LQKENI. There are 17 residues in the CDR3. The CDR3 nucleotides read TGTGCCAGCTCACCTCTAGGTCAGTCGGTTGAGACCGGGGAGCTGTTTTTT. Amino acids: CASSPLGQSVETGELFF.

This clone appeared a few times. The chain recombines TRBV28 with TRBJ2-4; D perhaps matches TRBD2 (6 bases). V gave up 6 bases and J gave up 0 bases, with 18 bases separating them. Germline assignment: CDR1 MDHEN and CDR2 SYDVKM. The CDR3 extends over 17 amino acids. CDR3 sequence: CASSGPWPGLAKNIQYF. The CDR3 nucleotides are TGTGCCAGCAGCGGGCCGTGGCCGGGACTAGCCAAAAACATTCAGTACTTC.

V and J are TRBV7-8 and TRBJ2-4, with no clear D. This CDR3 spans 16 amino acids. Germline loops: CDR1 SGHVS, CDR2 FQNEAQ. Trimming stripped 5 bases from V and 7 bases from J, with 21 bases between. The CDR3 DNA follows: TGTGCCAGCAGCACAGACGTGTCCCCGGTCGGTAACATTCAGTACTTC. This encodes CASSTDVSPVGNIQYF.

The J gene is TRBJ2-7, the V gene TRBV28; 10 nucleotides match TRBD2. The CDR3 totals 16 residues. The germline V gene encodes CDR1 MDHEN and CDR2 SYDVKM. V shed 4 bases and J 2 bases; nucleotides not matched to a gene: 8. This chain's CDR3 is CASSSPSGGPPYEQYF. In DNA form, the CDR3 reads TGTGCCAGCAGTTCGCCTAGCGGGGGACCTCCCTACGAGCAGTACTTC.

The chain joins TRBV7-3 to TRBJ2-7, with 7 positions matching TRBD2. With 6 bases clipped from V and 7 bases from J, the junction kept 6 bases outside the gene matches. The CDR3 contains 12 residues. CDR1 and CDR2 (germline): SGHTA, FQGTGA. The CDR3 is CASSNRGGEQYF. The CDR3 coding sequence is TGTGCCAGCAGTAACCGCGGGGGTGAGCAGTACTTC. Supplemented by reference TRBV7-3 and TRBJ2-7, the full variable domain reads GAGVSQTPSNKVTEKGKYVELRCDPISGHTALYWYRQSLGQGPEFLIYFQGTGAADDSGLPNDRFFAVRPEGSVSTLKIQRTERGDSAVYLCASSNRGGEQYFGPGTRLTVT.

The V gene is TRBV6-1, the J gene TRBJ2-5, with D unclear. This CDR3 is 12 amino acids long. Deletions cut 2 bases from V and 5 bases from J, with 6 bases between. CDR1 MNHNS and CDR2 SASEGT come from the germline V gene. The CDR3 is CASSERLETQYF. DNA for the CDR3: TGTGCCAGCAGTGAACGTCTCGAGACCCAGTACTTC.

The gene calls are TRBV5-4 and TRBJ1-1; no clear D. Looked up from germline, CDR1 is SGHNT and CDR2 is YYREEE (reference sequence). V lost 4 bases and J lost 4, with 8 bases in between. This CDR3 comprises 12 residues. This CDR3 reads CASSRVGTEAFF. In DNA, the CDR3 is TGTGCCAGCAGCCGGGTGGGCACTGAAGCTTTCTTT. The full variable domain, rest sourced from reference TRBV5-4 and TRBJ1-1, is ETGVTQSPTHLIKTRGQQVTLRCSSQSGHNTVSWYQQALGQGPQFIFQYYREEENGRGNFPPRFSGLQFPNYSSELNVNALELDDSALYLCASSRVGTEAFFGQGTRLTVV.

This clone showed up just once. V and J are TRBV6-1 and TRBJ1-2; D unresolved. Per the germline V gene, CDR1 is MNHNS and CDR2 is SASEGT. Trimming took 3 bases from V and 0 from J, leaving 8 bases between them. The CDR3 length is 14 residues. The chain's CDR3 is CASSEWQTNYGYTF. The CDR3 DNA is TGTGCCAGCAGTGAGTGGCAGACTAACTATGGCTACACCTTC.

This chain connects TRBV5-1 to TRBJ2-7; 9 positions match TRBD2. The CDR3 consists of 15 residues. V shed 0 bases and J 3 bases; nucleotides not matched to a gene: 4. In germline, CDR1 is SGHRS, CDR2 YFSETQ. CDR3 sequence (DNA): TGCGCCAGCAGCTTGGCAGGTAGCGGGAGCTACGAGCAGTACTTC. Its translation: CASSLAGSGSYEQYF.

The chain has TRBV18 and TRBJ1-5; 10 bases are a match to TRBD1. The germline gives CDR1 KGHSH, CDR2 LQKENI. V was pared by 3 bases and J by 2 bases, with 10 bases of the junction left unmatched. The CDR3 spans 18 residues. As DNA, the CDR3 is TGTGCCAGCTCACCTCAGGGACAGGGGATCTCGGGCAATCAGCCCCAGCATTTT. Its protein product is CASSPQGQGISGNQPQHF. Variable domain in full (rest from reference TRBV18 and TRBJ1-5): NAGVMQNPRHLVRRRGQEARLRCSPMKGHSHVYWYRQLPEEGLKFMVYLQKENIIDESGMPKERFSAEFPKEGPSILRIQQVVRGDSAAYFCASSPQGQGISGNQPQHFGDGTRLSIL.

V usage is TRBV11-1 and J usage is TRBJ2-1; 9 bases align to TRBD1. The CDR3 spans 15 residues. Per germline, CDR1 SGHAT and CDR2 FQDESV (reference sequence). V shed 3 bases and J 8 bases; nucleotides not matched to a gene: 8. The CDR3 DNA sequence: TGTGCCAGCAGCTTCGGGACAGGGTTTTCCGATGAGCAGTTCTTC. Translating it yields CASSFGTGFSDEQFF. Variable domain in full (rest from reference TRBV11-1 and TRBJ2-1): EAEVAQSPRYKITEKSQAVAFWCDPISGHATLYWYRQILGQGPELLVQFQDESVVDDSQLPKDRFSAERLKGVDSTLKIQPAELGDSAMYLCASSFGTGFSDEQFFGPGTRLTVL.

The chain has TRBV2 and TRBJ2-5; D is possibly TRBD2 (6 bases). This CDR3 is built from 11 residues. V lost 8 bases, J lost 5 bases, and 9 bases lay in between. In germline, CDR1 is SNHLY, CDR2 FYNNEI. The CDR3 region is CASVAGETQYF. The CDR3 nucleotides read TGTGCCAGCGTGGCGGGGGAGACCCAGTACTTC.

This clone was observed once. The chain combines TRBV5-6 with TRBJ1-2, with D tentatively TRBD1 (5 bases). Per germline, CDR1 SGHDT and CDR2 YYEEEE. V was cut by 6 bases and J by 2 bases, with 14 bases left in between. This CDR3 has 14 residues. The CDR3 DNA reads TGTGCCAGCACCCCACAGGAGGGGAACTATGGCTACACCTTC. It yields the protein CASTPQEGNYGYTF. Combining the CDR3 with reference TRBV5-6 and TRBJ1-2 gives the whole variable domain DAGVTQSPTHLIKTRGQQVTLRCSPKSGHDTVSWYQQALGQGPQFIFQYYEEEERQRGNFPDRFSGHQFPNYSSELNVNALLLGDSALYLCASTPQEGNYGYTFGSGTRLTVV.

In the case of this clone: The sample contains more than one DNA sequence encoding this CDR3. The J gene is TRBJ2-7, the V gene TRBV29-1, with D possibly matching TRBD1 (7 bases). The CDR3 extends over 14 amino acids. The V end was cut by 0 bases, the J end by 0 bases, with 9 bases between. Germline V gene data show CDR1 as SQVTM and CDR2 as ANQGSEA. The CDR3 region is CSVEDRGVSYEQYF. CDR3 in DNA: TGCAGCGTTGAAGACAGGGGGGTCTCCTACGAGCAGTACTTC.

This clone occurred once. V and J are TRBV28 and TRBJ1-4; tentative D call: TRBD1 (5 bases). The germline V and J ends were trimmed by 6 bases and 0 bases, with 17 bases remaining between them. Per germline, CDR1 MDHEN and CDR2 SYDVKM. The CDR3 contains 17 residues. CDR3 sequence (DNA): TGTGCCAGCAGCTCCCTCGTAAGGGGTGCAACTAATGAAAAACTGTTTTTT. Amino acids: CASSSLVRGATNEKLFF.

This clone was recorded a few times. The J gene is TRBJ2-1, the V gene TRBV19, with 7 bases that match TRBD1. Germline V gives CDR1 LNHDA, CDR2 SQIVND (reference sequence). The CDR3 spans 16 residues. V was clipped by 4 bases and J by 6 bases; unmatched bases: 12. This chain's CDR3 is CASSKTGDRISNEQFF. CDR3 coding DNA: TGTGCCAGTAGTAAGACCGGGGACAGAATTTCCAATGAGCAGTTCTTC.

This clone was recorded a few times. V and J are TRBV6-5 and TRBJ1-2; 8 bases match TRBD1. The V gene's germline CDR1 is MNHEY and CDR2 SVGAGI. V lost 7 bases, J lost 2 bases, and 3 bases stayed unmatched. The CDR3 loop spans 13 amino acids. CDR3 region: CASKRQGNYGYTF. DNA for the CDR3: TGTGCCAGCAAAAGACAGGGGAACTATGGCTACACCTTC.

This chain links TRBV7-8 with TRBJ2-1; TRBD2 agrees at 8 bases. V lost 1 base, J lost 10 bases, and 9 bases stayed unmatched. CDR3 length equals 15 residues. Germline V gene lookup returns CDR1 SGHVS and CDR2 FQNEAQ. The CDR3 here is CASSLDGTSIREQFF. The CDR3 DNA is TGTGCCAGCAGCTTAGATGGGACTAGTATCAGGGAGCAGTTCTTC.

This chain connects TRBV7-2 to TRBJ2-1; a weak D match, TRBD2 (6 bases). V lost 0 bases and J lost 9, with 21 bases in between. This CDR3 comprises 17 residues. The V gene's germline CDR1 is SGHTA and CDR2 FQGNSA. The CDR3 region has the DNA TGTGCCAGCAGCTTAGCGGGCGGGACCAGCAGAACGGGTGAGCAGTTCTTC. The encoded protein is CASSLAGGTSRTGEQFF.

Only a few counts were recorded for this clone. The V and J genes are TRBV7-9 and TRBJ1-2; 8 nucleotides match TRBD1. The ends lost 6 bases at V and 8 bases at J; junction bases unmatched: 14. The CDR3 runs 15 residues. Germline CDR1 and CDR2: SEHNR and FQNEAQ (reference sequence). In DNA form, the CDR3 reads TGTGCCAGCAGTCCGACAGGGGACGGGAAAGGAGGCTACACCTTC. This codes for CASSPTGDGKGGYTF.

A few counts support this clone. This chain links TRBV5-1 with TRBJ1-5, with TRBD1 matching 7 bases. Losses at the gene ends were 0 bases for V and 6 bases for J; bases not matched to a gene: 3. This CDR3 region has 14 residues. Germline CDR1 SGHRS, CDR2 YFSETQ. CDR3 sequence: CASSLEGGSQPQHF. CDR3 nucleotides: TGCGCCAGCAGCTTGGAAGGGGGCAGTCAGCCCCAGCATTTT.